The 31 T cell receptor beta chains presented below share a single source sample, sequenced in a study of blood T cell repertoires in COVID-19. Here immunoSEQ multiplex PCR was the method, and the copy in TCRdb shows in-frame clones only, minus some. Of 150,000 to 200,000 clones in the sample, approximately 79% were seen once. The sample consisted of PBMCs or T cells enriched from blood (not recorded which). The receptors were gathered from a woman in her sixties with acute COVID-19.

The chain joins TRBV19 to TRBJ1-1, with 10 positions matching TRBD1. With 7 bases clipped from V and 1 base from J, the junction kept 18 bases outside the gene matches. This CDR3 has 19 residues. Germline V gene sequence: CDR1 LNHDA, CDR2 SQIVND (reference sequence). The CDR3 loop reads CASTLTGGGPDRQNTEAFF. For the CDR3, the DNA is TGTGCCAGTACCTTGACAGGGGGCGGGCCCGACCGGCAGAACACTGAAGCTTTCTTT.

This clone was counted a few times. The chain employs TRBV5-4 and TRBJ2-7, with D possibly being TRBD2 (6 bases). Trimming stripped 4 bases from V and 2 bases from J, with 16 bases between. CDR3 length equals 15 residues. Germline V gene lookup returns CDR1 SGHNT and CDR2 YYREEE (reference sequence). The CDR3 protein is CASSRRPSAPYEQYF. The CDR3 bases are TGTGCCAGCAGCCGGCGGCCTAGCGCACCCTACGAGCAGTACTTC. Full variable domain (remainder filled in from reference TRBV5-4 and TRBJ2-7): ETGVTQSPTHLIKTRGQQVTLRCSSQSGHNTVSWYQQALGQGPQFIFQYYREEENGRGNFPPRFSGLQFPNYSSELNVNALELDDSALYLCASSRRPSAPYEQYFGPGTRLTVT.

CDR3 DNA: TGTGCCAGCAGCTTAGTCGGGCAGGGGAGCTATGGCTACACCTTC. This encodes CASSLVGQGSYGYTF. The chain couples TRBV11-2 to TRBJ1-2, with D possibly being TRBD1 (6 bases). V was shortened by 1 base and J by 4 bases, with 13 bases between the two germline ends. CDR1 and CDR2 from the germline V gene are SGHAT and FQNNGV. The CDR3 is 15 amino acids.

V is TRBV19 and J is TRBJ1-2, with 7 bases aligning to TRBD1. This CDR3 region has 16 residues. The V gene end was trimmed by 4 bases and the J gene end by 3 bases; junction bases not matched to a gene: 11. The V gene's germline CDR1 is LNHDA and CDR2 SQIVND (reference sequence). This chain's CDR3 is CASSTRTGASHYGYTF. The CDR3 nucleotides are TGTGCCAGTAGTACTCGAACAGGGGCCTCCCACTATGGCTACACCTTC. The full variable domain, rest sourced from reference TRBV19 and TRBJ1-2, is DGGITQSPKYLFRKEGQNVTLSCEQNLNHDAMYWYRQDPGQGLRLIYYSQIVNDFQKGDIAEGYSVSREKKESFPLTVTSAQKNPTAFYLCASSTRTGASHYGYTFGSGTRLTVV.

This clone came up a few times. V gene TRBV5-1 combines with J gene TRBJ2-1; 16 nucleotides agree with TRBD2. This CDR3 contains 15 residues. The V and J ends lost 5 bases and 8 bases, in that order; junction bases with no gene match: 4. Per germline, CDR1 SGHRS and CDR2 YFSETQ. This CDR3 is CASRSGTSGRDEQFF. CDR3 coding DNA: TGCGCCAGCAGGTCCGGGACTAGCGGGAGGGATGAGCAGTTCTTC. The full variable domain, in which reference TRBV5-1 and TRBJ2-1 provide the parts outside the CDR3, is KAGVTQTPRYLIKTRGQQVTLSCSPISGHRSVSWYQQTPGQGLQFLFEYFSETQRNKGNFPGRFSGRQFSNSRSEMNVSTLELGDSALYLCASRSGTSGRDEQFFGPGTRLTVL.

The V and J genes are TRBV24-1 and TRBJ2-7, with D perhaps TRBD2 (6 bases). The V end lost 2 bases, the J end lost 7 bases, and 11 bases lay between the germline ends. The CDR3 consists of 13 residues. Germline CDR1 reads KGHDR; CDR2 reads SFDVKD. The CDR3 here is CATSDSGVGEQYF. CDR3 coding DNA: TGTGCCACCAGTGATTCGGGGGTTGGGGAGCAGTACTTC.

Worth noting for this clone: Other DNA sequences in this sample translate to the same CDR3. This rearrangement joins TRBV6-5 to TRBJ1-6; D is ambiguous. CDR1 is MNHEY and CDR2 is SVGAGI in the germline V gene. Trimming pared 8 bases from V and 7 bases from J, leaving 6 bases between. The CDR3 consists of 11 residues. As DNA, the CDR3 is TGTGCCAGCGGCCCCAATTCACCCCTCCACTTT. The encoded protein is CASGPNSPLHF.

This rearrangement joins TRBV7-9 to TRBJ2-7; D gene ambiguous. Trimming removed 3 bases at V and 2 bases at J, with 8 bases between. CDR3 length equals 13 residues. Germline CDR1 is SEHNR and CDR2 is FQNEAQ (reference sequence). The CDR3 spells CASSLTGTYEQYF. Written as DNA, the CDR3 is TGTGCCAGCAGCTTGACTGGAACCTACGAGCAGTACTTC.

This sequence joins TRBV4-3 and TRBJ2-2; TRBD1 aligns across 8 bases. The CDR3 sequence is 14 residues long. After removal of 3 bases from V and 4 bases from J, the junction contained 1 base not matched to a gene. The germline CDR1 and CDR2 sequences are LGHNA and YSLEER. The CDR3 DNA sequence: TGCGCCAGCAGCCAGACAGGGGTCACCGGGGAGCTGTTTTTT. The encoded protein is CASSQTGVTGELFF.

The chain recombines TRBV5-5 with TRBJ1-6; the D gene is possibly TRBD1 (6 bases). The CDR3 extends over 16 amino acids. The germline gives CDR1 SGHKS, CDR2 YYEKEE (reference sequence). V shed 6 bases and J shed 7 bases, with 20 bases lying between them. DNA for the CDR3: TGTGCCAGCACCGAGCGAACAGGGACCTCGAATTCACCCCTCCACTTT. Translating gives CASTERTGTSNSPLHF. The complete variable domain, with remaining parts taken from reference TRBV5-5 and TRBJ1-6, reads DAGVTQSPTHLIKTRGQQVTLRCSPISGHKSVSWYQQVLGQGPQFIFQYYEKEERGRGNFPDRFSARQFPNYSSELNVNALLLGDSALYLCASTERTGTSNSPLHFGNGTRLTVT.

V usage is TRBV10-1 and J usage is TRBJ1-4; D call uncertain. Germline-derived CDR1 and CDR2 are WNHNN and SYGVQD (reference sequence). The CDR3 sequence is 14 residues long. Trimming pared 4 bases from V and 7 bases from J, leaving 13 bases between. The CDR3 reads CASSAGGRGEKLFF. In nucleotides, the CDR3 is TGCGCCAGCAGTGCGGGAGGCCGGGGTGAAAAACTGTTTTTT.

This clone appeared a single time. The chain combines TRBV7-9 with TRBJ1-1; D unclear. Germline CDR1 is SEHNR and CDR2 is FQNEAQ (reference sequence). This CDR3 has 13 residues. V shed 2 bases and J shed 3 bases, with 7 bases lying between them. CDR3 in DNA: TGTGCCAGCAGCTTACAAACGGACACTGAAGCTTTCTTT. Its translation is CASSLQTDTEAFF.

This clone has a handful of counts. The chain links TRBV5-1 to TRBJ2-1; TRBD1 matches 7 bases. This CDR3 is 16 amino acids long. CDR1 is SGHRS and CDR2 is YFSETQ in the germline V gene. With V trimmed by 4 bases and J by 5 bases, 12 bases remained unmatched. CDR3 in amino acids: CASSPTRQGRDNEQFF. Written as DNA, the CDR3 is TGCGCCAGCAGCCCTACCAGACAGGGCAGGGACAATGAGCAGTTCTTC.

This chain uses TRBV28 with TRBJ1-3; TRBD1 agrees at 7 bases. The CDR3 sequence is 15 residues long. V gave up 6 bases and J gave up 1 base; unmatched junction bases: 6. Germline V gene lookup returns CDR1 MDHEN and CDR2 SYDVKM. The CDR3 DNA is TGTGCCAGCAGCCCGGGACAGACTTCTGGAAACACCATATATTTT. This gives the protein CASSPGQTSGNTIYF.

The genes are TRBV9 and TRBJ2-7, with D perhaps matching TRBD2 (6 bases). This CDR3 spans 15 amino acids. Trimming shortened V by 5 bases and J by 1 base, and 16 bases separated the two germline ends. The germline V gene encodes CDR1 SGDLS and CDR2 YYNGEE. CDR3 DNA sequence: TGTGCCAGCAGTCCGGGCGGGGACCTATCCTACGAGCAGTACGTC. It yields the protein CASSPGGDLSYEQYV.

V is TRBV2 and J is TRBJ2-1, with a weak D call TRBD2 (7 bases). V lost 1 base, J lost 0 bases, and 16 bases lay in between. The germline V gene has CDR1 SNHLY and CDR2 FYNNEI. The CDR3 covers 18 residues. Here the CDR3 DNA reads TGTGCCAGCAGTGAAGGGGGGCCTAGCGGCAGCTCCTACAATGAGCAGTTCTTC. Its protein product is CASSEGGPSGSSYNEQFF.

This chain connects TRBV19 to TRBJ1-3, with 8 nucleotides matching TRBD1. Looked up from germline, CDR1 is LNHDA and CDR2 is SQIVND (reference sequence). This CDR3 comprises 16 residues. Losses at the gene ends were 7 bases for V and 0 bases for J; bases not matched to a gene: 8. CDR3 amino acids: CASIGQGGLSGNTIYF. The CDR3 DNA reads as TGTGCCAGTATAGGACAGGGAGGACTCTCTGGAAACACCATATATTTT.

This clone was seen only a few times. This sequence joins TRBV5-6 and TRBJ2-3; 12 nucleotides match TRBD2. From germline, CDR1 is SGHDT and CDR2 YYEEEE. CDR3 length: 18 amino acids. Trimming removed 2 bases from V and 1 base from J; junction bases left unmatched: 8. CDR3 coding DNA: TGTGCCAGCAGCTTCGGACTAGCGGGGTCGAAGGGCACAGATACGCAGTATTTT. As protein: CASSFGLAGSKGTDTQYF.

The J gene is TRBJ1-4, the V gene TRBV11-2; no clear D gene. Germline assignment: CDR1 SGHAT and CDR2 FQNNGV. CDR3 length: 12 residues. With 4 bases removed from V and 13 bases from J, the gap between germline ends came to 13 bases. The CDR3 sequence is CASSSDVGGLFF. The CDR3 nucleotides are TGTGCCAGCAGCTCAGATGTGGGAGGACTGTTTTTT.

The chain links TRBV28 to TRBJ1-1; D call uncertain. The germline gives CDR1 MDHEN, CDR2 SYDVKM. The CDR3 has 14 amino acids. The ends were cut back, 5 bases at V and 4 bases at J, with 14 bases in the middle. CDR3 loop: CASSPGGVGTEAFF. The DNA for the CDR3 is TGTGCCAGCAGTCCGGGCGGGGTAGGCACTGAAGCTTTCTTT.

This chain connects TRBV19 to TRBJ2-1; 12 bases map to TRBD2. There are 16 residues in the CDR3. Per germline, CDR1 LNHDA and CDR2 SQIVND (reference sequence). V dropped 7 bases and J dropped 1; count of bases not matched to a gene: 5. CDR3 region: CASKTSGRGSYNEQFF. The CDR3 coding sequence is TGTGCCAGTAAGACTAGCGGGAGAGGGTCCTACAATGAGCAGTTCTTC.

V usage is TRBV12-1 and J usage is TRBJ1-4. TRBV12-1 is noted as a pseudogene. The CDR3 runs 14 residues. The CDR3 DNA is TGTGCCAGCAGCCGTGCTTTAAAGCGGGAAAAACTGTTTTTT. It codes for CASSRALKREKLFF.

In its sample, this clone was seen once. The chain combines TRBV30 with TRBJ2-6; no reliable D call. Germline V gives CDR1 GTSNPN, CDR2 SVGIG (reference sequence). The CDR3 contains 15 residues. V dropped 0 bases and J dropped 1 base, with 7 bases sitting between them. The CDR3 region is CAWSVLSSGANVLTF. DNA of the CDR3: TGTGCCTGGAGTGTACTTAGTTCTGGGGCCAACGTCCTGACTTTC.

The J gene is TRBJ2-4, the V gene TRBV5-1, with 7 bases lining up with TRBD1. V lost 2 bases, J lost 6 bases, and 8 bases stayed unmatched. In germline, CDR1 is SGHRS, CDR2 YFSETQ. CDR3 length: 15 amino acids. CDR3 sequence: CASSLTGVDRNIQYF. As DNA, the CDR3 is TGCGCCAGCAGCTTAACAGGGGTTGATAGAAACATTCAGTACTTC.

This clone has a handful of counts. The chain links TRBV7-2 to TRBJ2-1, with TRBD1 matching over 8 bases. CDR3 length: 13 residues. V was pared by 4 bases and J by 11 bases, with 7 bases of the junction left unmatched. The V gene's germline CDR1 is SGHTA and CDR2 FQGNSA. CDR3 residues: CASSWDRQFQQFF. CDR3 nucleotide sequence: TGTGCCAGCAGCTGGGACAGGCAGTTTCAGCAGTTCTTC.

This rearrangement joins TRBV6-2 or TRBV6-3 to TRBJ1-2, with unresolved D. The CDR3 totals 14 residues. The germline V and J ends were trimmed by 4 bases and 4 bases, with 13 bases remaining between them. Germline V gives CDR1 MNHEY, CDR2 SVGEGT. The CDR3, as DNA: TGTGCCAGCAGTTGGGCAGAAGAAGCCTATGGCTACACCTTC. It yields the protein CASSWAEEAYGYTF.

This sequence joins TRBV11-3 and TRBJ2-1, with D perhaps matching TRBD2 (5 bases). CDR1 is SGHNT, CDR2 YENEEA, per germline. This CDR3 has 14 residues. V was trimmed by 2 bases and J by 6 bases, leaving 11 bases between them. The CDR3 reads CASSLKASLNEQFF. Here the CDR3 DNA reads TGTGCCAGCAGCTTAAAGGCTAGCCTCAATGAGCAGTTCTTC.

J is TRBJ1-5 and V is TRBV6-1; D remains ambiguous. V lost 0 bases and J lost 11, with 8 bases in between. Germline CDR1 and CDR2: MNHNS and SASEGT. This CDR3 is built from 12 residues. CDR3 in amino acids: CASSEALGTQHF. In nucleotides, the CDR3 is TGTGCCAGCAGTGAAGCGCTGGGCACCCAGCATTTT.

The rearrangement joins TRBV19 to TRBJ1-4; 8 nucleotides line up with TRBD1. The length of the CDR3 is 15 residues. Trimming took 5 bases from V and 6 from J; bases not matched to a gene: 8. Germline V gene sequence: CDR1 LNHDA, CDR2 SQIVND (reference sequence). The CDR3 region is CASSLRRGLDEKLFF. In nucleotides, the CDR3 is TGTGCCAGTAGTCTTCGCAGGGGGCTGGATGAAAAACTGTTTTTT. Drawing the rest from reference TRBV19 and TRBJ1-4, the complete variable domain is DGGITQSPKYLFRKEGQNVTLSCEQNLNHDAMYWYRQDPGQGLRLIYYSQIVNDFQKGDIAEGYSVSREKKESFPLTVTSAQKNPTAFYLCASSLRRGLDEKLFFGSGTQLSVL.

The J gene is TRBJ2-7, the V gene TRBV7-6; 9 positions agree with TRBD1. Germline CDR1 reads SGHVS; CDR2 reads FNYEAQ. This CDR3 has 14 amino acids. Trimming took 5 bases from V and 4 from J; bases not matched to a gene: 6. This CDR3 reads CASSPGQGGYEQYF. The DNA of the CDR3 is TGTGCCAGCAGCCCGGGACAGGGTGGGTACGAGCAGTACTTC.

V is TRBV30 and J is TRBJ1-4, with TRBD1 matching over 9 bases. This CDR3 spans 15 amino acids. V trimming: 2 bases; J trimming: 8 bases; junction bases outside the gene matches: 9. Germline CDR1 and CDR2: GTSNPN and SVGIG (reference sequence). CDR3 sequence reads: CAWSSSGQGSEKLFF. As DNA, the CDR3 is TGTGCCTGGAGTTCGTCCGGACAGGGGAGCGAAAAACTGTTTTTT.